This T cell receptor (beta chain) was obtained from a study of molecular identifiers for immune sequencing clone quantification. TCRdb analysed the PCR reads with MiXCR anew, one entry per CDR3 protein. The sample gives roughly 300,000 distinct CDR3 sequences, roughly 24% of which show up once; 0.7% to 0.95% is in the top ten. Germline trimming cut 5 bases from V and 5 bases from J; bases unmatched to any gene: 4. Germline V gene sequence: CDR1 LNHNV, CDR2 YYDKDF (reference sequence). The CDR3 contains 13 residues. The specimen was naive CD8+ T cells from blood, with Jurkat cell RNA spiked in. Subset: FACS-sorted CD8+CD4-CCR7+CD45RA+ naive T cells. The rearrangement uses TRBV15 and TRBJ1-1; 8 bases map to TRBD1. This TCR came from a human donor in good health. Some libraries in this study had Jurkat cell RNA spiked in. CDR3 DNA: TGTGCCACCAGCCAGGGGGCTGGGACTGAAGCTTTCTTT. This encodes CATSQGAGTEAFF.